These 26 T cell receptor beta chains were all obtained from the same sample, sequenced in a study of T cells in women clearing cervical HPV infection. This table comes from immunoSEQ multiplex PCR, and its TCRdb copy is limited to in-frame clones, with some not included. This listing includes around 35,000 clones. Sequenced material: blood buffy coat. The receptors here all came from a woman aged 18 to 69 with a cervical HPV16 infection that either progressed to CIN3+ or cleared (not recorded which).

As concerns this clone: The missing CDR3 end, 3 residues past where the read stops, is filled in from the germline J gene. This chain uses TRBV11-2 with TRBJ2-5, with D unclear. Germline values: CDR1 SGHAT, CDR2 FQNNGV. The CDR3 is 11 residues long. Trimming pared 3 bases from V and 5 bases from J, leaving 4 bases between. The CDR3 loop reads CASSFHETQYF. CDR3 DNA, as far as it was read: TGTGCCAGCAGCTTCCATGAGACC.

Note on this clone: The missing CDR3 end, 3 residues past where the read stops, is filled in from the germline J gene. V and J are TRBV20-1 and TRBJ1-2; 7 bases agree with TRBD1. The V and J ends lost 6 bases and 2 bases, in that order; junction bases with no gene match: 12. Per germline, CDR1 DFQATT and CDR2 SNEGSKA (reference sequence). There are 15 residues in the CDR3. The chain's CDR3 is CSAKAPDRENYGYTF. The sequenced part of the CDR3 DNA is TGCAGTGCAAAGGCTCCCGACAGGGAGAACTATGGC.

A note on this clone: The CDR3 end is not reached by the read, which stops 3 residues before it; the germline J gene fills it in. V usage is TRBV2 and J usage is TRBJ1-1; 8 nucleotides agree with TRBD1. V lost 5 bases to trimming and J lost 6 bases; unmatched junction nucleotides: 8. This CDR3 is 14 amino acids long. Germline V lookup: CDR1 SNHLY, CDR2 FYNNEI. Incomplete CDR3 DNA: TGTGCCAGCAGTACCGGACAGGGCTTTCCTGAA. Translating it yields CASSTGQGFPE. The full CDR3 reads CASSTGQGFPEAFF.

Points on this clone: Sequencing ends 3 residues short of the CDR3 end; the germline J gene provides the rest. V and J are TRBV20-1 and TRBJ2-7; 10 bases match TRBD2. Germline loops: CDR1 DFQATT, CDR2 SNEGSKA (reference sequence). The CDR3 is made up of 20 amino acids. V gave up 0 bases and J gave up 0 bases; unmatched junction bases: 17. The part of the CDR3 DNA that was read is TGCAGTGCTAGAGATTGGAGGGGGGAGCGGGGGGGCCCTAACTCCTACGAG. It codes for CSARDWRGERGGPNSYE. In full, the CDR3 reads CSARDWRGERGGPNSYEQYF.

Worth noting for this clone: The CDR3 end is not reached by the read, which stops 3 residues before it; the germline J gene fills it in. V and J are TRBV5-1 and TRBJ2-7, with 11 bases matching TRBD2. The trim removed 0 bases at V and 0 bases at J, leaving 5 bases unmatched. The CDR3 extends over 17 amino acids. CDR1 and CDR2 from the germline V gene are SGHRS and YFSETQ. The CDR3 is CASSLAASGGISYEQYF. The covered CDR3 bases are TGCGCCAGCAGCTTGGCGGCTAGCGGGGGGATCTCCTACGAG.

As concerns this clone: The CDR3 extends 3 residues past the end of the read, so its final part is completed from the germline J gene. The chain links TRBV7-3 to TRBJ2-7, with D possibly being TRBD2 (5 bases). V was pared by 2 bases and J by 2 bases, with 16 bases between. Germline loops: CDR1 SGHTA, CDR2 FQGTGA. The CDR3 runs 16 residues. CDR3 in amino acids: CASSLGFLVRAYEQYF. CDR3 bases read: TGTGCCAGCAGCTTAGGTTTTCTTGTGAGGGCCTACGAG. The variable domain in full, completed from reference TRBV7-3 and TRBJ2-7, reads GAGVSQTPSNKVTEKGKYVELRCDPISGHTALYWYRQSLGQGPEFLIYFQGTGAADDSGLPNDRFFAVRPEGSVSTLKIQRTERGDSAVYLCASSLGFLVRAYEQYFGPGTRLTVT.

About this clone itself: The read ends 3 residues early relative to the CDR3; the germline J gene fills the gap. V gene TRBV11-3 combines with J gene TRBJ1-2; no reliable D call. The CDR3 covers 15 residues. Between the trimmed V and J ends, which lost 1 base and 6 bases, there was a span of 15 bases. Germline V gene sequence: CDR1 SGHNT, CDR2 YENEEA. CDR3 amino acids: CASSLGGVSEDGYTF. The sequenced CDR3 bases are TGTGCCAGCAGCTTAGGCGGTGTTTCCGAAGATGGC.

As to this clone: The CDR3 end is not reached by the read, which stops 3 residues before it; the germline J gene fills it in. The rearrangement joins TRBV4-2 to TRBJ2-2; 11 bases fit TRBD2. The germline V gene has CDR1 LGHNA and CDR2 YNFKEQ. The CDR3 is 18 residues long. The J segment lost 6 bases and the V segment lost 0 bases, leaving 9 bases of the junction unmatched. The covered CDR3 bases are TGTGCCAGCAGCCAAGAGGGGAGGAGTAGCGGGGGGGCCGGGGAG. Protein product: CASSQEGRSSGGAGE. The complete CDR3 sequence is CASSQEGRSSGGAGELFF.

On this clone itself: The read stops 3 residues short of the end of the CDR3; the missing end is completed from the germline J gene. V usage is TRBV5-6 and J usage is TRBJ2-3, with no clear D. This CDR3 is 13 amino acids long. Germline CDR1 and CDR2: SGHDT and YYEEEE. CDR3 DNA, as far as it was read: TGTGCCAGCAGCTTGTCAGTTCAAGAGACG. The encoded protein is CASSLSVQET. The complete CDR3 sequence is CASSLSVQETQYF.

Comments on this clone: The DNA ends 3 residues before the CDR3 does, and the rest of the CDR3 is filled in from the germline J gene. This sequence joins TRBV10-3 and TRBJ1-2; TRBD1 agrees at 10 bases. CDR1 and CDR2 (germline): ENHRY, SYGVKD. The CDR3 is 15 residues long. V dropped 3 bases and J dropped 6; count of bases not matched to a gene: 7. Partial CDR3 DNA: TGTGCCATCAGTGAACCGGGACAGGGGATCGATGGC. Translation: CAISEPGQGIDG. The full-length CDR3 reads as CAISEPGQGIDGYTF.

CDR3 loop: CASSLEYGVAYEQYF. The sequenced part of the CDR3 DNA is TGTGCCAGCAGCTTGGAGTACGGGGTTGCCTACGAG. The chain has TRBV5-6 and TRBJ2-7; D may be TRBD2 (5 bases). Read sequence stops 3 residues before the CDR3 end, and the germline J gene provides the missing end. This CDR3 contains 15 residues. The germline gives CDR1 SGHDT, CDR2 YYEEEE. Trimming left V 0 bases short and J 2 bases short, with 12 bases between. The entire variable domain, with the rest obtained from reference TRBV5-6 and TRBJ2-7, is as follows: DAGVTQSPTHLIKTRGQQVTLRCSPKSGHDTVSWYQQALGQGPQFIFQYYEEEERQRGNFPDRFSGHQFPNYSSELNVNALLLGDSALYLCASSLEYGVAYEQYFGPGTRLTVT.

The CDR3 sequence is CSAPLAESSYEQYF. The part of the CDR3 DNA that was read is TGCAGTGCCCCCCTAGCGGAGAGCTCCTACGAG. J is TRBJ2-7 and V is TRBV20-1, with 7 bases fitting TRBD2. Coverage ceases 3 residues before the CDR3 finishes, and the germline J gene fills in the end. The CDR3 is 14 amino acids. Germline trimming cut 6 bases from V and 0 bases from J; bases unmatched to any gene: 8. Germline V gene data show CDR1 as DFQATT and CDR2 as SNEGSKA (reference sequence).

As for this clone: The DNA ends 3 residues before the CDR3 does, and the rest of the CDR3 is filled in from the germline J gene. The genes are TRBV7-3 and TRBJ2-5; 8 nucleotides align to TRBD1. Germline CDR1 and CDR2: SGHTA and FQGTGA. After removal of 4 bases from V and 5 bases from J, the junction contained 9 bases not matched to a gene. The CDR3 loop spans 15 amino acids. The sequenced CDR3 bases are TGTGCCAGCAGCTCGACGGGGGCAGGGGGCGAGACC. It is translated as CASSSTGAGGET. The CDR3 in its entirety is CASSSTGAGGETQYF.

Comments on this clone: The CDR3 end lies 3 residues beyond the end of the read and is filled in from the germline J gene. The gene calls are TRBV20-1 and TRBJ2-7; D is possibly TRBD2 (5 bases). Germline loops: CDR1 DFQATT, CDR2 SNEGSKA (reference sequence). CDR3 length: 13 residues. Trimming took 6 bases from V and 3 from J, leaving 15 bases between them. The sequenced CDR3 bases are TGCAGTGCATTAACGGACGGGGACTACGAG. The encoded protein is CSALTDGDYE. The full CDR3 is CSALTDGDYEQYF.

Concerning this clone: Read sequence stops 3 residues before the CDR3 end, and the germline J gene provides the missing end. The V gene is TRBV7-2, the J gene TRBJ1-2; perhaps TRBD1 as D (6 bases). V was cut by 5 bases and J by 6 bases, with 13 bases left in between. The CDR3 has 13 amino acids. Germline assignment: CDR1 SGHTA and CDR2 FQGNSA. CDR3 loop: CASSPRQADGYTF. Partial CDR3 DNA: TGTGCCAGCAGCCCACGACAGGCTGATGGC. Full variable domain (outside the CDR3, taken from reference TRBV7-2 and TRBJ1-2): GAGVSQSPSNKVTEKGKDVELRCDPISGHTALYWYRQSLGQGLEFLIYFQGNSAPDKSGLPSDRFSAERTGGSVSTLTIQRTQQEDSAVYLCASSPRQADGYTFGSGTRLTVV.

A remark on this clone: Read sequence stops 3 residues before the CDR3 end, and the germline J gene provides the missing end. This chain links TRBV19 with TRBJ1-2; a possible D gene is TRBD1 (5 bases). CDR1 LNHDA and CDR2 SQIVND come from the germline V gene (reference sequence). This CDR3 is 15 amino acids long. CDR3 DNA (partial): TGTGCCAGTAGCCGAGCTGGGGCCTCCTACAATGAC. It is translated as CASSRAGASYND. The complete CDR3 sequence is CASSRAGASYNDYTF.

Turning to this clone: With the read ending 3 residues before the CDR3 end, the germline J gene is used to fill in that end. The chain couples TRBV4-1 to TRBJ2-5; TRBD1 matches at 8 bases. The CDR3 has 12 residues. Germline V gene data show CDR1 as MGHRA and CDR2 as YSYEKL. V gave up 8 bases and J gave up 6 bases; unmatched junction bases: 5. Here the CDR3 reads CASQGQGKTQYF. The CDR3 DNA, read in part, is TGCGCCAGCCAAGGACAGGGAAAGACC.

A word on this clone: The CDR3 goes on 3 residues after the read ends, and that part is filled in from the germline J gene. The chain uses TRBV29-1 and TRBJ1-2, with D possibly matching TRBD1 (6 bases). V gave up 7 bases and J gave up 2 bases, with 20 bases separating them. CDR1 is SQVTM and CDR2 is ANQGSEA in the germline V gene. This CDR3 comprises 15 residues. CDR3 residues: CSATPGAGVNYGYTF. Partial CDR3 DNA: TGCAGCGCTACTCCCGGCGCAGGGGTGAACTATGGC.

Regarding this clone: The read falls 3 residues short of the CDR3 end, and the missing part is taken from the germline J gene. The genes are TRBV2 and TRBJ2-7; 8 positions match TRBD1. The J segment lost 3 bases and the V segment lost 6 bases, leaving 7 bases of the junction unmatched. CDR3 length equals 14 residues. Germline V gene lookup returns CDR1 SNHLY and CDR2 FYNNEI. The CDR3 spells CASSPRQGIYEQYF. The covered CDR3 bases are TGTGCCAGCAGCCCCAGACAGGGGATCTACGAG.

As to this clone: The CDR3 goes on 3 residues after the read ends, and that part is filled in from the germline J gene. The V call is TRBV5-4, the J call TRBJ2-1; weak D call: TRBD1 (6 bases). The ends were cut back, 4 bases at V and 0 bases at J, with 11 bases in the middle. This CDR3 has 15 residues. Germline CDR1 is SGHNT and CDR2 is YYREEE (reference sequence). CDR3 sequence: CASSRDKSSYNEQFF. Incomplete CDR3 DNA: TGTGCCAGCAGCCGGGACAAGAGCTCCTACAATGAG.

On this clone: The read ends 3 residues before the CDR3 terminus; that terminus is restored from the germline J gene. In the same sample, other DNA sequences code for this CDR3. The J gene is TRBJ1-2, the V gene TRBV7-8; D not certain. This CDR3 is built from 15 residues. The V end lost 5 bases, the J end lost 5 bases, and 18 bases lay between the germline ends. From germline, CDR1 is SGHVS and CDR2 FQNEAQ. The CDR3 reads CASSPGVPSLYGYTF. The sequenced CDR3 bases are TGTGCCAGCAGCCCCGGGGTGCCATCTCTTTATGGC.

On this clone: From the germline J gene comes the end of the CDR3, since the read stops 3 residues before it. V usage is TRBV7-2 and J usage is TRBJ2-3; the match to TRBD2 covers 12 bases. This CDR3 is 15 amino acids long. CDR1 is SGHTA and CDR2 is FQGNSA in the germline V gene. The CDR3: CASSYLAGGKETQYF. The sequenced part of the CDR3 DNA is TGTGCCAGCAGCTACCTAGCGGGGGGGAAAGAGACG.

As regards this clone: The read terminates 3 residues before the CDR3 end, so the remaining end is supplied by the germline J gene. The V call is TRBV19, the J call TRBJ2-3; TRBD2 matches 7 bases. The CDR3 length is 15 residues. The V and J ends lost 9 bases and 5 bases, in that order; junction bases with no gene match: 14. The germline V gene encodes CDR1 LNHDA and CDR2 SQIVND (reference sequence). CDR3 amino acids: CASTGRGTGGDTQYF. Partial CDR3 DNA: TGTGCCAGCACCGGGCGGGGAACGGGGGGAGATACG.

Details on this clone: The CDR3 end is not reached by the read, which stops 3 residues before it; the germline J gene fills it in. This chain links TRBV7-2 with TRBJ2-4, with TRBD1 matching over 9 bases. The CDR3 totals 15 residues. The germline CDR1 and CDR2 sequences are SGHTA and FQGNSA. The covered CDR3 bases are TGTGCCAGCAGCTTAGGGGGGGACAGGGTACATGGT. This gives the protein CASSLGGDRVHG. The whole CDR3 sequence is CASSLGGDRVHGQYF.

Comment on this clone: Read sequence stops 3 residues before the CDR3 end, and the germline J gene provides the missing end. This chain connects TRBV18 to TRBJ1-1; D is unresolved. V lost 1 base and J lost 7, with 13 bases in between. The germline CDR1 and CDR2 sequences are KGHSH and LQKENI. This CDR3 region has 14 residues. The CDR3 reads CASSPHEGIVEAFF. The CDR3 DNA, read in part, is TGTGCCAGCTCACCACATGAGGGTATTGTTGAA.

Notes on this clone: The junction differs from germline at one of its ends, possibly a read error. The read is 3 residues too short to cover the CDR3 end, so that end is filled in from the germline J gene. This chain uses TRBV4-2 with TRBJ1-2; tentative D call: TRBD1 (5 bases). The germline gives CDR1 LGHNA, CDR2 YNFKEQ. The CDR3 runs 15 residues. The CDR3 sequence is CASSQGGAWGDGYTF. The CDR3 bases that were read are TGCGCCAGCAGCCAAGGTGGGGCCTGGGGTGATGGC.